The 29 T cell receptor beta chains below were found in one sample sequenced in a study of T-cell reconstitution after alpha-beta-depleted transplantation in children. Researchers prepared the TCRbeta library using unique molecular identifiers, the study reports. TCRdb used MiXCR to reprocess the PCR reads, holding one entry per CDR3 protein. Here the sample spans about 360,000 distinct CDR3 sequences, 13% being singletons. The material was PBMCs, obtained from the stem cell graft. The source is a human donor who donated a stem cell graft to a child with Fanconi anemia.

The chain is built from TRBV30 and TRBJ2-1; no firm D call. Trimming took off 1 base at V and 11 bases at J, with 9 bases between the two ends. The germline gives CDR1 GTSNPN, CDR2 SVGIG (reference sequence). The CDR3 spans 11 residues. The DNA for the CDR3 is TGTGCCTGGAGTGATCGGCGGCAGCAGTTCTTC. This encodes CAWSDRRQQFF.

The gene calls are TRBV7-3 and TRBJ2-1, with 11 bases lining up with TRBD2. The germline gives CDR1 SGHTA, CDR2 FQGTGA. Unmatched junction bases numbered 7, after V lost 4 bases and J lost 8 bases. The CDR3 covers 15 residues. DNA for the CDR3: TGTGCCAGCAGCTATCATAGCGGGGGGGCGTATGAGCAGTTCTTC. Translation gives CASSYHSGGAYEQFF.

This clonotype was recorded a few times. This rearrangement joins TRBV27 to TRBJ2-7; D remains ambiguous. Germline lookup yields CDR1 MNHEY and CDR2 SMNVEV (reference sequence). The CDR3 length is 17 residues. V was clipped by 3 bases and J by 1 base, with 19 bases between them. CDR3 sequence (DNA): TGTGCCAGCAGTTTCTTCCCTGTGGTAGGGATTTCCTACGAGCAGTACTTC. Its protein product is CASSFFPVVGISYEQYF.

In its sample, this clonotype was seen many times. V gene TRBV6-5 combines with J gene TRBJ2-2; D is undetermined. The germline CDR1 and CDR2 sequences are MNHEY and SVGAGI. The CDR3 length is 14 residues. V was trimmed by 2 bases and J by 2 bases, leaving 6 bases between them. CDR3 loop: CASSYDFNTGELFF. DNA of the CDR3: TGTGCCAGCAGTTACGACTTTAACACCGGGGAGCTGTTTTTT.

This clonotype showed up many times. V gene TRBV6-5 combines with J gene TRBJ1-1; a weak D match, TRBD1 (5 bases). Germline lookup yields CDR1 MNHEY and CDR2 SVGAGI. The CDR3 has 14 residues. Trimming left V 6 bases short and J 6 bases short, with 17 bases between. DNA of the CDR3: TGTGCCAGCAGAGGGACGGGCCCCCAGGCTGAAGCTTTCTTT. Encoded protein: CASRGTGPQAEAFF.

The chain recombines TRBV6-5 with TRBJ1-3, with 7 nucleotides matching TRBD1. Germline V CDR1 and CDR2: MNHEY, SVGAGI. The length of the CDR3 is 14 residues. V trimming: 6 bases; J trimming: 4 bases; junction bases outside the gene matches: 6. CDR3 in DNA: TGTGCCAGCAGGCGGGGGACAGCCGGAAACACCATATATTTT. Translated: CASRRGTAGNTIYF.

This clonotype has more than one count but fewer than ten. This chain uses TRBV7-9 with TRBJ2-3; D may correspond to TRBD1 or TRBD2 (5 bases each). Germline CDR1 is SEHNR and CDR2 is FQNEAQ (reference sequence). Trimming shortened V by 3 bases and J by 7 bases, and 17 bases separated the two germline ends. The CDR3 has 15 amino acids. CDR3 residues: CASSLGPRPPYTQYF. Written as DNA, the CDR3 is TGTGCCAGCAGCTTGGGACCGCGGCCCCCCTATACGCAGTATTTT.

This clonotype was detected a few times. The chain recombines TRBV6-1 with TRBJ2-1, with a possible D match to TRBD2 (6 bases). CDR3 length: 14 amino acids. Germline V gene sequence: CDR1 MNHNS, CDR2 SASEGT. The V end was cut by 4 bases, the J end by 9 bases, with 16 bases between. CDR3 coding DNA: TGTGCCAGCAGTGTCACCCAGGCGCGGGGTGAGCAGTTCTTC. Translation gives CASSVTQARGEQFF.

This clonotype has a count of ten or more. The DNA for the CDR3 is TGTGCCAGCAGTTCTGTCCCGGGACAGGGGGTTGGAATCGGTGGAAACACCATATATTTT. Its translation is CASSSVPGQGVGIGGNTIYF. The chain couples TRBV27 to TRBJ1-3; 11 bases are shared with TRBD1. The CDR3 covers 20 residues. V dropped 4 bases and J dropped 3; count of bases not matched to a gene: 17. The V gene's germline CDR1 is MNHEY and CDR2 SMNVEV (reference sequence).

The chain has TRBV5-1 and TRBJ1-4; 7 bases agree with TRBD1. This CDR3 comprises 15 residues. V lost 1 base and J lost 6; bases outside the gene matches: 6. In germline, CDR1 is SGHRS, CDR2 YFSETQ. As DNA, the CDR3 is TGCGCCAGCAGCTTGTATAGGGGGCGCGATGAAAAACTGTTTTTT. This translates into CASSLYRGRDEKLFF.

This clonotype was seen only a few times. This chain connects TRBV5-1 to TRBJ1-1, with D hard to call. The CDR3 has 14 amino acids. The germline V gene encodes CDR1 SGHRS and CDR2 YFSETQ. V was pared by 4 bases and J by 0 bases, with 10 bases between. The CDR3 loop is CASSTGPMNTEAFF. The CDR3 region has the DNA TGCGCCAGCAGCACCGGACCGATGAACACTGAAGCTTTCTTT.

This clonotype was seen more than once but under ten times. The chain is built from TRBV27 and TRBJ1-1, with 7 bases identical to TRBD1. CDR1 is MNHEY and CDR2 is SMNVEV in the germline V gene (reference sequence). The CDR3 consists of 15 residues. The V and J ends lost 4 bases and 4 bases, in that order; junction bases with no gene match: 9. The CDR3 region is CASSSFRGMGTEAFF. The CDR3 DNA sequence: TGTGCCAGCAGTTCCTTCAGGGGGATGGGCACTGAAGCTTTCTTT.

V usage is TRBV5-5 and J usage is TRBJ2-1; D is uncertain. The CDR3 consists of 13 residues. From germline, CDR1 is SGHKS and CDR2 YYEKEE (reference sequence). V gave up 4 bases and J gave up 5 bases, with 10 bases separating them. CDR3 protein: CASSVTVHNEQFF. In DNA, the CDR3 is TGTGCCAGCAGCGTCACCGTTCACAATGAGCAGTTCTTC.

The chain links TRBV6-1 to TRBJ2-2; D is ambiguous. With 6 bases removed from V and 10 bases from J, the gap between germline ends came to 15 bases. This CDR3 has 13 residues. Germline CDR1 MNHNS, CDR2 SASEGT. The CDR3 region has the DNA TGTGCCAGCAGAGTAGGAGCCCGTGCGGAGCTGTTTTTT. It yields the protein CASRVGARAELFF.

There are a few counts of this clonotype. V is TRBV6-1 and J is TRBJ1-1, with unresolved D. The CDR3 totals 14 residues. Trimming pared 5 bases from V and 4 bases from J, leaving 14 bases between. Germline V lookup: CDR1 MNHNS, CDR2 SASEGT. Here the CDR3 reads CASSLPGRRTEAFF. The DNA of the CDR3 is TGTGCCAGCAGTCTTCCCGGGCGGCGCACTGAAGCTTTCTTT.

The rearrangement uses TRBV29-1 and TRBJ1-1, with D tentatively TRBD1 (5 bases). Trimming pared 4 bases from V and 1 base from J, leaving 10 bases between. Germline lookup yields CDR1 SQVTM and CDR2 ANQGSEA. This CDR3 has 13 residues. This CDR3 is CSVGGSPNTEAFF. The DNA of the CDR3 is TGCAGCGTTGGGGGCTCTCCGAACACTGAAGCTTTCTTT. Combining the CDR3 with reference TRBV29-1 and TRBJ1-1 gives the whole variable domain SAVISQKPSRDICQRGTSLTIQCQVDSQVTMMFWYRQQPGQSLTLIATANQGSEATYESGFVIDKFPISRPNLTFSTLTVSNMSPEDSSIYLCSVGGSPNTEAFFGQGTRLTVV.

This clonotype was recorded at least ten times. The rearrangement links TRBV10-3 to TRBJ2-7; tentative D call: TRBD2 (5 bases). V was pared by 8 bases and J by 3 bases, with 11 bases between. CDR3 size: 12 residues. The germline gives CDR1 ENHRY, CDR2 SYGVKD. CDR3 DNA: TGTGCCATCTCCGGGGAAGGCTACGAGCAGTACTTC. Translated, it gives CAISGEGYEQYF.

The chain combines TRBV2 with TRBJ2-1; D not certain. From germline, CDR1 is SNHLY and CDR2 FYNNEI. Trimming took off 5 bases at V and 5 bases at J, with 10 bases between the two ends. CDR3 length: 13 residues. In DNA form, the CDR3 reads TGTGCCAGCAGTACCGACCTGCACAATGAGCAGTTCTTC. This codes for CASSTDLHNEQFF.

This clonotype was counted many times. The CDR3 protein is CSVGGTSGETQYF. The CDR3 DNA is TGCAGCGTGGGAGGTACTTCGGGGGAGACCCAGTACTTC. The J gene is TRBJ2-5, the V gene TRBV29-1, with D possibly being TRBD2 (6 bases). The V and J ends lost 6 bases and 5 bases respectively, with 16 bases between them. The germline gives CDR1 SQVTM, CDR2 ANQGSEA. This CDR3 is 13 amino acids long.

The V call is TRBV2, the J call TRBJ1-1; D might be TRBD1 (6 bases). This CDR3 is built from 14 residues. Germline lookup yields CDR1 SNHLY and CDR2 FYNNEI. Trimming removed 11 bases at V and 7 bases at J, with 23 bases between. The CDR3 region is CAFSYRDGRGEAFF. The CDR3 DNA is TGTGCCTTCAGTTACCGGGACGGCAGGGGTGAAGCTTTCTTT.

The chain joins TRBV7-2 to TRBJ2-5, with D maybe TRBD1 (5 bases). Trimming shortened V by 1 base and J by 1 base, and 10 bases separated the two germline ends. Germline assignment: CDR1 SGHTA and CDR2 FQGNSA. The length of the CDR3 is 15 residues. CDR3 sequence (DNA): TGTGCCAGCAGCTTAGTGCGACAGTCCCAAGAGACCCAGTACTTC. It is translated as CASSLVRQSQETQYF.

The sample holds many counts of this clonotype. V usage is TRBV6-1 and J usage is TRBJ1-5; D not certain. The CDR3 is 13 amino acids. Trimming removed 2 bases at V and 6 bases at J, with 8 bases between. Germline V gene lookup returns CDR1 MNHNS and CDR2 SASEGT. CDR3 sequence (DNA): TGTGCCAGCAGTGAAAGCATTTTTCAGCCCCAGCATTTT. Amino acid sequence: CASSESIFQPQHF.

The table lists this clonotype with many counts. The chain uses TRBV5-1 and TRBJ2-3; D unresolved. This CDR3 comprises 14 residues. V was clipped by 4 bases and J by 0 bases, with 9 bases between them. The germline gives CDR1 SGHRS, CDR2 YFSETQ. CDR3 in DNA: TGCGCCAGCAGCGTGCAACCTAGCACAGATACGCAGTATTTT. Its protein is CASSVQPSTDTQYF.

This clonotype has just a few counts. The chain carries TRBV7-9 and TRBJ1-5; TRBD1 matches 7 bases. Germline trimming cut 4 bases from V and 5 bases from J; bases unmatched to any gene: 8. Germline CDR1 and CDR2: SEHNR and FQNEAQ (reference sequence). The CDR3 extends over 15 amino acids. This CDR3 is CASSSGQPGDQPQHF. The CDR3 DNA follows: TGTGCCAGCAGCTCGGGACAGCCAGGGGATCAGCCCCAGCATTTT.

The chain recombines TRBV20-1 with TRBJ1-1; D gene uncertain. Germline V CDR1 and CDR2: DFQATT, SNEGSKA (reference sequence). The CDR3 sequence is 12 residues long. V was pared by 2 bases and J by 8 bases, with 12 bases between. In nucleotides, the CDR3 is TGCAGTGCTAGATTTATGCCGGAAGAAGCTTTCTTT. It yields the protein CSARFMPEEAFF.

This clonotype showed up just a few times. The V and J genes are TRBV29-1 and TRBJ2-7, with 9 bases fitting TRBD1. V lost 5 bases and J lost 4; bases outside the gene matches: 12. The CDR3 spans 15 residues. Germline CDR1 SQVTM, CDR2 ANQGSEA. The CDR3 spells CSVLSGTGLHYEQYF. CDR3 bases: TGCAGCGTTTTGTCCGGGACAGGGCTTCATTACGAGCAGTACTTC.

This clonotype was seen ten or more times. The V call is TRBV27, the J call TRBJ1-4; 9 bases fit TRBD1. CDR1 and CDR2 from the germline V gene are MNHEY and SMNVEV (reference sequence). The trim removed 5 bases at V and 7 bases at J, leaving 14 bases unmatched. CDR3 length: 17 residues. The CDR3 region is CASSENQRDRVGEKLFF. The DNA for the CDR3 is TGTGCCAGCAGTGAGAACCAACGGGACAGGGTCGGTGAAAAACTGTTTTTT.

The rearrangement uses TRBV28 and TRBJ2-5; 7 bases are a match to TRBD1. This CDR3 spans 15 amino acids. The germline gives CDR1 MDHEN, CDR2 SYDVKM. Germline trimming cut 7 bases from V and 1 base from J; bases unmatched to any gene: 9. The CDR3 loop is CASNMGQTFQETQYF. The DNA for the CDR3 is TGTGCCAGCAACATGGGACAGACTTTCCAAGAGACCCAGTACTTC.

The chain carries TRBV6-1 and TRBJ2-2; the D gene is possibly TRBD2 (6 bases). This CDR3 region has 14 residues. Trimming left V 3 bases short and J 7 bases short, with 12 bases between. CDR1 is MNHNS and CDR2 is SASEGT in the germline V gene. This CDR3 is CASSDREVYGELFF. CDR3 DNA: TGTGCCAGCAGTGACAGGGAGGTATACGGGGAGCTGTTTTTT.